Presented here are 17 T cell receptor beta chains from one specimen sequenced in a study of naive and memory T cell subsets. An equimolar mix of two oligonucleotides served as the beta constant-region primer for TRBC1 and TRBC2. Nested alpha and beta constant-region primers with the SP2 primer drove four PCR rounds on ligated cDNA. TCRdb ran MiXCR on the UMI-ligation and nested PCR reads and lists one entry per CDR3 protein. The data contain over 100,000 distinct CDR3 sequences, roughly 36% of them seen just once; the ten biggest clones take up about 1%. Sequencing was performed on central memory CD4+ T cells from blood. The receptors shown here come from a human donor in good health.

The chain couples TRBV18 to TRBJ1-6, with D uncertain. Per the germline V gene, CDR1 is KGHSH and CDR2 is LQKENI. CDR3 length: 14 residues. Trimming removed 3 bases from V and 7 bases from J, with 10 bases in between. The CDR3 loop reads CASSPAARNSPLHF. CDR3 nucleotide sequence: TGTGCCAGCTCACCGGCGGCAAGGAATTCACCCCTCCACTTT. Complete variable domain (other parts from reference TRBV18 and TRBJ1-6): NAGVMQNPRHLVRRRGQEARLRCSPMKGHSHVYWYRQLPEEGLKFMVYLQKENIIDESGMPKERFSAEFPKEGPSILRIQQVVRGDSAAYFCASSPAARNSPLHFGNGTRLTVT.

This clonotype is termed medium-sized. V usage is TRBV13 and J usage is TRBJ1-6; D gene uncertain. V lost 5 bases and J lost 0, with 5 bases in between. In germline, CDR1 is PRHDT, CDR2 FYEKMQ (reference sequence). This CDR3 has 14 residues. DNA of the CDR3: TGTGCCAGCAGCAGTAGCTCCTATAATTCACCCCTCCACTTT. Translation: CASSSSSYNSPLHF.

This chain's CDR3 is CASRNGQGKTDTQYF. The CDR3 bases are TGTGCCAGCAGAAATGGACAGGGGAAAACAGATACGCAGTATTTT. This chain uses TRBV5-4 with TRBJ2-3; 9 bases agree with TRBD1. Trimming cost V 5 bases and J 3 bases; bases outside gene matches: 7. Germline CDR1 reads SGHNT; CDR2 reads YYREEE (reference sequence). The CDR3 consists of 15 residues. Combining the CDR3 with reference TRBV5-4 and TRBJ2-3 gives the whole variable domain ETGVTQSPTHLIKTRGQQVTLRCSSQSGHNTVSWYQQALGQGPQFIFQYYREEENGRGNFPPRFSGLQFPNYSSELNVNALELDDSALYLCASRNGQGKTDTQYFGPGTRLTVL.

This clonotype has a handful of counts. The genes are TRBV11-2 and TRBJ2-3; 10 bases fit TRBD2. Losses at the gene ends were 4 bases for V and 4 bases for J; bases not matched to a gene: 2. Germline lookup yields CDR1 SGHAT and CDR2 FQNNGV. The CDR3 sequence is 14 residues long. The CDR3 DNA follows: TGTGCCAGCAGCTCAACTAGCGGGGCAGATACGCAGTATTTT. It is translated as CASSSTSGADTQYF.

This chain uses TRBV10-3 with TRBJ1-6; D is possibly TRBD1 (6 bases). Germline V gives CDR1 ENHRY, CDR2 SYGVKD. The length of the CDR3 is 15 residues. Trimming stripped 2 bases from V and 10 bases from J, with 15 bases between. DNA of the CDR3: TGTGCCATCAGTGAGAGTCCAGGGGCGATATCACCCCTCCACTTT. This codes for CAISESPGAISPLHF.

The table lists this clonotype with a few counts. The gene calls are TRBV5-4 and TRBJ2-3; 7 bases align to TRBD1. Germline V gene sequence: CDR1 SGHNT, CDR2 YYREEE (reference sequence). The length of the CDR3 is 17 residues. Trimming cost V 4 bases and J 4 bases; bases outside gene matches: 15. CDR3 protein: CASSRSKDRIWPDTQYF. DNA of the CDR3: TGTGCCAGCAGCCGAAGCAAGGACAGGATTTGGCCAGATACGCAGTATTTT.

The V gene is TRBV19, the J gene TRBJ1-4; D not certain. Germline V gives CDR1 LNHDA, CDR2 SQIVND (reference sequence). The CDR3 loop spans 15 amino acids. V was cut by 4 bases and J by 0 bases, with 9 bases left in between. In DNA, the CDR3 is TGTGCCAGTAGTAAGGTTGGAACAACTAATGAAAAACTGTTTTTT. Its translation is CASSKVGTTNEKLFF.

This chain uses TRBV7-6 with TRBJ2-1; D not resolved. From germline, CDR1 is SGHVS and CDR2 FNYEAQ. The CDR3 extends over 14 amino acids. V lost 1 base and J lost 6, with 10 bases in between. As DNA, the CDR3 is TGTGCCAGCAGCTTAGGGGAAATGAGCAATGAGCAGTTCTTC. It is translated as CASSLGEMSNEQFF.

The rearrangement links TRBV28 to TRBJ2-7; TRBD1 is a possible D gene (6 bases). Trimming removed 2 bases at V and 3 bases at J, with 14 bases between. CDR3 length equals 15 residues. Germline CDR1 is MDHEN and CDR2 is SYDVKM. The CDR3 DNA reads TGTGCCAGCAGTTTAATACAGGGAAAAATCTACGAGCAGTACTTC. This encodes CASSLIQGKIYEQYF.

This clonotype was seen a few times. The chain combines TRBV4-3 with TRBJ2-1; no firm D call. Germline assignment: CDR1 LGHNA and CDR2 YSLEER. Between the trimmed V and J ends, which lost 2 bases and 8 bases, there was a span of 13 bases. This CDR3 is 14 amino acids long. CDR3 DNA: TGCGCCAGCAGCCAAAAGGGTCCGATATATGAGCAGTTCTTC. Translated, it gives CASSQKGPIYEQFF.

The CDR3, as DNA: TGTGCCAGCAGTCCGCCGGGACTAGCGACTTTAAATGAGCAGTTCTTC. This translates into CASSPPGLATLNEQFF. The J gene is TRBJ2-1, the V gene TRBV12-3 or TRBV12-4; 10 nucleotides agree with TRBD2. V shed 5 bases, J shed 7 bases, and the junction held 11 bases outside the gene matches. The length of the CDR3 is 16 residues.

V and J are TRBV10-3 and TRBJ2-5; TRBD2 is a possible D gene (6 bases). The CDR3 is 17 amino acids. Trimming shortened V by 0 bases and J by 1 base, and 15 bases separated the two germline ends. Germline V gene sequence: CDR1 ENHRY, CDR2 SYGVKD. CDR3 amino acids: CAISESWAGRLQETQYF. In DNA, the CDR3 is TGTGCCATCAGTGAGTCCTGGGCAGGGAGGCTCCAAGAGACCCAGTACTTC.

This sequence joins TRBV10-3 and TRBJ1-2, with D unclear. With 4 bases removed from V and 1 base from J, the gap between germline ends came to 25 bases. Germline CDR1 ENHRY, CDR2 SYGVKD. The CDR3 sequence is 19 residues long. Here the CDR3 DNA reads TGTGCCATCAGTGTCCTCGGCCGGGCAGGCGGAGACTTTAACTATGGCTACACCTTC. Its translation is CAISVLGRAGGDFNYGYTF.

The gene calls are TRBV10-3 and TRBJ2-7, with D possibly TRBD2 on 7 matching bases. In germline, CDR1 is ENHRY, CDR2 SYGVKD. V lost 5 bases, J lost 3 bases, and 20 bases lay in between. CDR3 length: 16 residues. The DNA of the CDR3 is TGTGCCATCAGTCCAGAGGGGGGGACGTCGCTCTACGAGCAGTACTTC. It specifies CAISPEGGTSLYEQYF.

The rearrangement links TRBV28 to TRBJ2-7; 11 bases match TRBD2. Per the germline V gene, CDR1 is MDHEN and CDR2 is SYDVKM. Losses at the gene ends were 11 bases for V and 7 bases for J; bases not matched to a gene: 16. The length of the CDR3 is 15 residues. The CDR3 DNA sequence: TGTGCCTCAACCAGACTAAGAGTAGCGGGAGGGGAGCAGTACTTC. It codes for CASTRLRVAGGEQYF.

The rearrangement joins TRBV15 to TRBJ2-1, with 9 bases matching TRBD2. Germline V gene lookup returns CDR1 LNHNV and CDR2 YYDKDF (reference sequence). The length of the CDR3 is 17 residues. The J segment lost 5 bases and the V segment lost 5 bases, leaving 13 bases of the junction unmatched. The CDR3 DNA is TGTGCCACCAGCGTAAGTCGGTTGGTAGCGGGAGACAATGAGCAGTTCTTC. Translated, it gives CATSVSRLVAGDNEQFF.

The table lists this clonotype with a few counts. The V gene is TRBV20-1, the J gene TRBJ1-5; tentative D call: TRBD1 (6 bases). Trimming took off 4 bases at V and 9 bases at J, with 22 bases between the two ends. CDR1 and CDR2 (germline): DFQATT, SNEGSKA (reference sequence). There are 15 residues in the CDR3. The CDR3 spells CSATEGGRRDPPQHF. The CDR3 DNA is TGCAGTGCTACCGAGGGGGGCCGAAGGGATCCGCCCCAGCATTTT.